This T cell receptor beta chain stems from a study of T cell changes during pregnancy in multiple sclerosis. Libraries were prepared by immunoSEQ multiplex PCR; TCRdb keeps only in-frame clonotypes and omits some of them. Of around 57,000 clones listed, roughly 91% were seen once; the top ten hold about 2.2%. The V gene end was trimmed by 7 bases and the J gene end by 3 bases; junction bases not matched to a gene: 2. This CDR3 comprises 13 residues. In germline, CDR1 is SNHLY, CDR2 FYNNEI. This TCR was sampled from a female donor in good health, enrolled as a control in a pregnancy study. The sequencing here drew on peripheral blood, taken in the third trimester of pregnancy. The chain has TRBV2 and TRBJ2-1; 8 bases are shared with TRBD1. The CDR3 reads CASKGTGYNEQFF. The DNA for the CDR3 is TGTGCCAGCAAGGGGACAGGCTACAATGAGCAGTTCTTC.